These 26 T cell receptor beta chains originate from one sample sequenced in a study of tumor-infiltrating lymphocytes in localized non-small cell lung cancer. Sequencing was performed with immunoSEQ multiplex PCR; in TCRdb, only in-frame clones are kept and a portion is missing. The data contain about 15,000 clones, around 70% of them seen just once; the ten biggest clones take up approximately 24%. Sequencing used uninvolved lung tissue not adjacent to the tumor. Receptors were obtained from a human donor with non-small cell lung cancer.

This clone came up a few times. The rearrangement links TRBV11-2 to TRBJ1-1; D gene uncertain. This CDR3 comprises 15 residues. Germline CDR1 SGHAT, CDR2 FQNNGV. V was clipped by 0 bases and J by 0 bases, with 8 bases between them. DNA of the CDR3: TGTGCCAGCAGCTTAGAGCTCAGCATGAACACTGAAGCTTTCTTT. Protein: CASSLELSMNTEAFF.

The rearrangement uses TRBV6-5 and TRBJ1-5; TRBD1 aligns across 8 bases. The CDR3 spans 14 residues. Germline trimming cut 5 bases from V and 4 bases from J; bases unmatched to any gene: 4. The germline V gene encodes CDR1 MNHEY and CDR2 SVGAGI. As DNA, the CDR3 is TGTGCCAGCAGTCGGACAGGGACAAATCAGCCCCAGCATTTT. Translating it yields CASSRTGTNQPQHF.

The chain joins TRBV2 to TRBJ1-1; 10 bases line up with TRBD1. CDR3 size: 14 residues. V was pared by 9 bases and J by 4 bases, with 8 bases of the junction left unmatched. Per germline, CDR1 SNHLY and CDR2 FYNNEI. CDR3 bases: TGTGCCAGTCAGACAGGGGGCTTCGTCACTGAAGCTTTCTTT. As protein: CASQTGGFVTEAFF.

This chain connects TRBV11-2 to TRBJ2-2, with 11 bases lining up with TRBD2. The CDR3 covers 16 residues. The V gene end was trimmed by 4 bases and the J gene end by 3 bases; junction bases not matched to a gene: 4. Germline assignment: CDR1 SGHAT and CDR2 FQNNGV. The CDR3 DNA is TGTGCCAGCAGCTCCCCACTAGCGGGGGACACCGGGGAGCTGTTTTTT. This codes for CASSSPLAGDTGELFF.

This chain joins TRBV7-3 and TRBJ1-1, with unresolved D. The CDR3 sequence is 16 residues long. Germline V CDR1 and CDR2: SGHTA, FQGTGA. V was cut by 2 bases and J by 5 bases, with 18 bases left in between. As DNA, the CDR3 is TGTGCCAGCAGCTTACGACCGGATCAACCCCCTACTGAAGCTTTCTTT. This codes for CASSLRPDQPPTEAFF.

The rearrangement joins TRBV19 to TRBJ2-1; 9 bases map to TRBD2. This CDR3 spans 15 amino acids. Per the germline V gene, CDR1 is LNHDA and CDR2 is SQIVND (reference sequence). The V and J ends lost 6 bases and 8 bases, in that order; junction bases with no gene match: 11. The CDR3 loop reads CASSPLSGSRDEQFF. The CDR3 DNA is TGTGCCAGTAGCCCTCTTAGCGGGAGTCGGGATGAGCAGTTCTTC.

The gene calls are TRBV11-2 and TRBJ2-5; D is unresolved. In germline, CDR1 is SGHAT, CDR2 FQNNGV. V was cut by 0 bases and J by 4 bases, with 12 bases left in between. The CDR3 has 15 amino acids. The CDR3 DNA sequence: TGTGCCAGCAGCTTAGATATAGGGCTCACAGAGACCCAGTACTTC. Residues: CASSLDIGLTETQYF. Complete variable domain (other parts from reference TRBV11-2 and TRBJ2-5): EAGVAQSPRYKIIEKRQSVAFWCNPISGHATLYWYQQILGQGPKLLIQFQNNGVVDDSQLPKDRFSAERLKGVDSTLKIQPAKLEDSAVYLCASSLDIGLTETQYFGPGTRLLVL.

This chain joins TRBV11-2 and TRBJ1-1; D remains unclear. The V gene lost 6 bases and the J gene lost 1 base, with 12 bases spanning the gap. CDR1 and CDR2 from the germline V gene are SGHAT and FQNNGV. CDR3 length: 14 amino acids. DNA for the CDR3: TGTGCCAGCAGGGTCCCCGGGCCGAACACTGAAGCTTTCTTT. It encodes CASRVPGPNTEAFF.

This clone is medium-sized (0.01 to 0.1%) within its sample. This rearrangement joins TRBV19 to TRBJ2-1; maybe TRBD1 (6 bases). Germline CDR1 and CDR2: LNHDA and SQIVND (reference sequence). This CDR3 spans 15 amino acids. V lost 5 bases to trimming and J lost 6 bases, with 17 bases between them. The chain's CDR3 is CASSLGRDNINEQFF. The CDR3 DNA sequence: TGTGCCAGTAGTTTGGGCCGGGACAATATCAATGAGCAGTTCTTC.

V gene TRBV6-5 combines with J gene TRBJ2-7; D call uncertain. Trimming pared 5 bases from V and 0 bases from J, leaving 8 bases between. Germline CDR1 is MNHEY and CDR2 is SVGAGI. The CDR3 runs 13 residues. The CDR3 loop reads CASSAPVSYEQYF. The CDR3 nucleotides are TGTGCCAGCAGTGCCCCAGTCTCCTACGAGCAGTACTTC.

The CDR3 region has the DNA TGTGCCAGCAGCTTACAGGGTATTGGGGACATTCAGTACTTC. Amino acid sequence: CASSLQGIGDIQYF. The V and J genes are TRBV11-3 and TRBJ2-4, with D perhaps TRBD1 (5 bases). Per germline, CDR1 SGHNT and CDR2 YENEEA. Trimming removed 2 bases at V and 8 bases at J, with 13 bases between. This CDR3 spans 14 amino acids.

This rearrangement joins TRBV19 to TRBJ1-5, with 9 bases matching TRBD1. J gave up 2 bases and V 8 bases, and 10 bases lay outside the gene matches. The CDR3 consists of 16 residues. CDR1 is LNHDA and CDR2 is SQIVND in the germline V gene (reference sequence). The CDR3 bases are TGTGCCAGTTCCGGGACAGGGTCGTTAGGCAATCAGCCCCAGCATTTT. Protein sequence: CASSGTGSLGNQPQHF.

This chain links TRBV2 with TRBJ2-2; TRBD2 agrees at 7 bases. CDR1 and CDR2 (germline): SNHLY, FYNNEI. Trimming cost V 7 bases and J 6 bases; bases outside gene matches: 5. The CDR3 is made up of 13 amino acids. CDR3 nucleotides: TGTGCCAGCAAAGGCGGGGGTTCCGGGGAGCTGTTTTTT. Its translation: CASKGGGSGELFF.

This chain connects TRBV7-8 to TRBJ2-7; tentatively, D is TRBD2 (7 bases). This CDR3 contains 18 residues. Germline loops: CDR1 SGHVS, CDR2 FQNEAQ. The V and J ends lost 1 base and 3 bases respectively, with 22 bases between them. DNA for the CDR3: TGTGCCAGCAGCTTAGGTCGGGGGCTAGCGGAGCGAATCTACGAGCAGTACTTC. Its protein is CASSLGRGLAERIYEQYF.

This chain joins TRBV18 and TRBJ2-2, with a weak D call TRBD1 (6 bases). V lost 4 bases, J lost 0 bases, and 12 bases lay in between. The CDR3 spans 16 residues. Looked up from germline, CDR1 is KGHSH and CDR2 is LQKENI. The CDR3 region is CASSHQQGPNTGELFF. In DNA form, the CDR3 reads TGTGCCAGCTCACACCAACAGGGCCCGAACACCGGGGAGCTGTTTTTT.

In nucleotides, the CDR3 is TGTGCCAGCAGCCTTCAGCGGGAGACAGTAGATGAGCAGTTCTTC. Protein product: CASSLQRETVDEQFF. This chain uses TRBV4-2 with TRBJ2-1, with TRBD2 matching 8 bases. This CDR3 region has 15 residues. The V gene's germline CDR1 is LGHNA and CDR2 YNFKEQ. Losses at the gene ends were 4 bases for V and 8 bases for J; bases not matched to a gene: 10.

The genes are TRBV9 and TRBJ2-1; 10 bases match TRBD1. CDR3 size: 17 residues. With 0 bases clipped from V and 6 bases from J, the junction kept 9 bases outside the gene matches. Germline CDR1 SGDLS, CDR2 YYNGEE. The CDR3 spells CASSVASRQGAGNEQFF. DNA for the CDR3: TGTGCCAGCAGCGTAGCTTCTCGACAGGGGGCGGGCAATGAGCAGTTCTTC.

This chain's CDR3 is CASSETEDSPLHF. CDR3 DNA: TGTGCCAGCAGTGAAACGGAGGATTCACCCCTCCACTTT. The chain has TRBV6-4 and TRBJ1-6; no clear D gene. The V end was cut by 3 bases, the J end by 8 bases, with 8 bases between. The germline V gene encodes CDR1 MRHNA and CDR2 SNTAGT. The CDR3 is 13 amino acids.

The CDR3 bases are TGTGCCAGCATGTTTCTAGGGGACACTGAAGCTTTCTTT. Translated: CASMFLGDTEAFF. V gene TRBV27 combines with J gene TRBJ1-1, with TRBD1 as a possible D gene (5 bases). The germline CDR1 and CDR2 sequences are MNHEY and SMNVEV (reference sequence). V lost 7 bases to trimming and J lost 3 bases, with 12 bases between them. CDR3 length: 13 amino acids.

The CDR3 region has the DNA TGCGCCAGCCGCCCCCAACAGGGTTACAATGAGCAGTTCTTC. It codes for CASRPQQGYNEQFF. This rearrangement joins TRBV5-1 to TRBJ2-1; D possibly corresponds to TRBD1 (6 bases). Trimming took 7 bases from V and 4 from J, leaving 15 bases between them. The CDR3 totals 14 residues. Germline CDR1 is SGHRS and CDR2 is YFSETQ.

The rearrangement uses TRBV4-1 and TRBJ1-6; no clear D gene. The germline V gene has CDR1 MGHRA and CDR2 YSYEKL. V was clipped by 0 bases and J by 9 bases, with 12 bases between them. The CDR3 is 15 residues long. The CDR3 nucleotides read TGCGCCAGCAGCCAAGAAGAGGGTAAGCGTTCACCCCTCCACTTT. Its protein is CASSQEEGKRSPLHF.

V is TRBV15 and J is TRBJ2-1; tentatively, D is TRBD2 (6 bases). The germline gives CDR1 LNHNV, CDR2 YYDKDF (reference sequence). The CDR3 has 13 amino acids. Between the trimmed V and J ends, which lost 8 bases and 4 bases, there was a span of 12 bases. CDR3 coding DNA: TGTGCCACCGGGGAGGTCCGGTACAATGAGCAGTTCTTC. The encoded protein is CATGEVRYNEQFF.

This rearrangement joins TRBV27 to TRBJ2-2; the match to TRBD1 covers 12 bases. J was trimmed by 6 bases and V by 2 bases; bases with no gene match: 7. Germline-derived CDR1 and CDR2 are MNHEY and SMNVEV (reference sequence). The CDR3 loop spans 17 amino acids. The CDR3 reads CASSLKSGTGGSGELFF. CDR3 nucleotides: TGTGCCAGCAGTTTAAAATCCGGGACAGGGGGCTCCGGGGAGCTGTTTTTT.

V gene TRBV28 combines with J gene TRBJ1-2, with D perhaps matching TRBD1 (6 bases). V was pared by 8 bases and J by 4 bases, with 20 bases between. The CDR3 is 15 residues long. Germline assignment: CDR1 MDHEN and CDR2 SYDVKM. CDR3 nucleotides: TGTGCCAGCGGATTCCGGAGGGGGGCGGCCTATGGCTACACCTTC. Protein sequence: CASGFRRGAAYGYTF.

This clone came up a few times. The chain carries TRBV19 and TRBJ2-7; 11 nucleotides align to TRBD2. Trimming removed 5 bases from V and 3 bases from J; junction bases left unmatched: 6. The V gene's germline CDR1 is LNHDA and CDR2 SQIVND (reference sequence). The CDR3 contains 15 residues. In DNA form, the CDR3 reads TGTGCCAGTAGTTTAAAGCTAGCGGGAGGCTACGAGCAGTACTTC. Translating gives CASSLKLAGGYEQYF.

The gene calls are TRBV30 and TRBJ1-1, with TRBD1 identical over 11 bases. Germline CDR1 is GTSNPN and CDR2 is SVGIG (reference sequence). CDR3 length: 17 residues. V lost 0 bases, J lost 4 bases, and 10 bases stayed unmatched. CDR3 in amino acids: CAWSVRGDRGSFTEAFF. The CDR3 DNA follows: TGTGCCTGGAGTGTACGGGGGGACAGGGGGAGTTTCACTGAAGCTTTCTTT.